This T cell receptor (beta chain) came from a study of shared clonotypes between healthy human individuals (dated by TCRdb to 2018 to 2020). About the study as a whole: A couple of women and a few men aged 18 to 49 years were included in the cohort. Each donor's leukapheresis produced roughly between about 0.85 and 10 billion PBMCs. To increase sequencing depth and limit assay-specific biases, TCR repertoire library preparation and sequencing were carried out by different laboratories using diverse techniques. The study deeply sequenced blood TCR repertoires of five healthy adults to estimate repertoire size and the extent of clonotype sharing between individuals. For each donor, CD4 naive and CD4 memory were each given three plates, CD8 naive was given two plates, and CD8 memory was given one plate. Paper-wide results and their limitations: Because the study included only a small number of donors, the genetic and exposure-history diversity represented was limited. Sharing across a handful of donors was observed for about 5% of naive CD4, about 4% of naive CD8, roughly 2.4% of memory CD4, and roughly 0.4% of memory CD8 clonotypes. Sampling was limited to blood, and TCR repertoires in tissue likely differ from TCR repertoires in blood. Rarefaction of sorted-subset datasets indicated incomplete sequencing despite the large sequencing depth. Estimated clonotype richness was generally larger for naive than for memory subsets. Higher generation probabilities were observed for clonotypes shared by all four sorted-subset donors than for non-shared clonotypes. Pairwise subsampling led to the expectation that sequencing depth would affect the degree of clonotype sharing among donors.

TCR CDR3 regions were amplified from genomic DNA by multiplex PCR using the deep immunoSEQ assay. For each cell subset, the extracted genomic DNA was distributed evenly across all wells of several immunoSEQ 96-well plates, and each plate served as one replicate. Each replicate PCR for sorted subsets received roughly 200 ng genomic DNA, equal to about 30,000 T cell genomes. Purified libraries were measured with a Qubit 3.0 fluorometer, size-checked on a Bioanalyzer 2100, and measured again with the KAPA Library Quantification kit. A separate single-read 150-cycle Illumina NextSeq 550 flow cell was used to sequence each immunoSEQ 96-well plate. The paper's data handling went like this. Because the immunoSEQ output held only junctional sequences and lacked quality scores, the filtering could not match the filtering applied to full-length reads. Sequences were annotated with PyIR, a Python wrapper for IgBLAST v1.9, and V/J genes and CDR3 were assigned using IMGT germline references. Reads were removed for weak V/J assignments (E-value above 1e-6), missing CDR3, stop codons, out-of-frame junctions, or ambiguous translated residues. V3J clonotypes were defined by identical inferred V gene, J gene, and CDR3 amino acid sequence. Percentage overlap between repertoires was calculated by dividing the number of shared unique clonotypes by the size of the smaller repertoire. Repertoire richness was assessed with RTK rarefaction, the Chao1 estimator, and Recon v2.1 estimates of unobserved clonotypes. For all TCRbeta clonotypes obtained by the gDNA method from a few donors, generation probabilities were computed with OLGA. TCRdb's version of the immuneACCESS table is confined to in-frame rearrangements and falls short of the full clone set. An unresolved V gene accounts for under half of the shortfall where checked; the remainder is of unknown origin. The V and J calls and the clone size are those of that table, but D and trimming were determined from the DNA. The sample has some 1.5 million clones on record, over 95% of them singletons. The ten largest clones take up approximately 1.1% of the sample.

Donors were healthy HIV-negative adults with no recently reported acute infections or vaccinations. Only Caucasian adults living in Nashville, Tennessee, USA were represented among the donors. CD4+ T cells were enriched through magnetic negative selection, after which naive cells were positively selected on CD45RA and the remaining negative fraction served as the memory subset. After blood collection by leukapheresis, PBMCs were isolated using Ficoll-Histopaque density gradient centrifugation and then cryopreserved in the vapor phase of liquid nitrogen. Analytical flow cytometry was used to check the purity and quantity of every magnetically sorted T cell population. Genomic DNA was isolated from each sorted fraction and quantified by UV absorbance on a Nanodrop 2000c. With respect to this clone: The antigen it binds to is not known. Nothing much larger sits one base from this clone, and base qualities are not available.

CDR1 SGHTA and CDR2 FQGNSA are derived from the germline V gene. V sheds 5 bases and J sheds 4 bases, leaving 12 bases between their ends. The CDR3 numbers 15 residues from cysteine through phenylalanine. The only DNA kept is the CDR3, 45 bases in frame from the first base. The V and J segments used are TRBV7-2 and TRBJ2-6; the D gene is perhaps TRBD2, on 5 matching bases. The receptor was derived from a man aged 30 to 45 in good health. Sequencing used naive CD4+ T cells sorted from blood. The sample's cell subset or site label is to be understood as: CD45RA+ positively selected. The nucleotide sequence is given as TGTGCCAGCAGCCCGGCCGGGGTGGGGGCCAACGTCCTGACTTTC. Translated, it gives CASSPAGVGANVLTF.